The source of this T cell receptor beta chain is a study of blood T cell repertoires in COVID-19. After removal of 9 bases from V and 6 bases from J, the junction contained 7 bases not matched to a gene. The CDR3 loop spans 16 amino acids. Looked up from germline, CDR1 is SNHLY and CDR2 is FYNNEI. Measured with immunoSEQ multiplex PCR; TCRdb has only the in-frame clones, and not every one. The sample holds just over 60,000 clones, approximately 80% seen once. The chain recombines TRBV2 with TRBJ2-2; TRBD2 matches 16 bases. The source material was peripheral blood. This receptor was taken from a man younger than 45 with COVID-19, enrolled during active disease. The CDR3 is CASGTSGGARSGELFF. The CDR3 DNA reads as TGTGCCAGTGGGACTAGCGGGGGGGCTAGATCCGGGGAGCTGTTTTTT. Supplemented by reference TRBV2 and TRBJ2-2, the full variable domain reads EPEVTQTPSHQVTQMGQEVILRCVPISNHLYFYWYRQILGQKVEFLVSFYNNEISEKSEIFDDQFSVERPDGSNFTLKIRSTKLEDSAMYFCASGTSGGARSGELFFGEGSRLTVL.